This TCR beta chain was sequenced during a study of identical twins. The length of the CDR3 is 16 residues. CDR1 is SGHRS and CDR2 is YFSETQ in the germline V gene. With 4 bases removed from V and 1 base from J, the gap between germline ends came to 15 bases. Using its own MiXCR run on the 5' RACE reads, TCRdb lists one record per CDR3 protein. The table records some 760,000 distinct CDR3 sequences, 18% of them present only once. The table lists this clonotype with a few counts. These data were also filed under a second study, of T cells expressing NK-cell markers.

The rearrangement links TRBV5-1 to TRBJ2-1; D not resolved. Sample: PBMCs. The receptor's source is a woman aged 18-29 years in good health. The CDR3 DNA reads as TGCGCCAGCAGCGCATATCTCGGACGGTCCTACAATGAGCAGTTCTTC. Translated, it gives CASSAYLGRSYNEQFF.